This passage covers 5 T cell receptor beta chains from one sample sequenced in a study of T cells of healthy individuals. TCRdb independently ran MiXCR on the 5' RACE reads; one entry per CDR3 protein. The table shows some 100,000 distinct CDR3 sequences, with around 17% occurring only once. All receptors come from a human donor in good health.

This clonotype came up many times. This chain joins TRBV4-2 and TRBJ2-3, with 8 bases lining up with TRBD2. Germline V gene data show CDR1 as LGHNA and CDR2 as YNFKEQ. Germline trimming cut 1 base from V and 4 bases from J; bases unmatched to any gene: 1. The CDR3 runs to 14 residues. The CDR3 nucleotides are TGTGCCAGCAGCCAAGCGGGGGGGCCAGATACGCAGTATTTT. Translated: CASSQAGGPDTQYF.

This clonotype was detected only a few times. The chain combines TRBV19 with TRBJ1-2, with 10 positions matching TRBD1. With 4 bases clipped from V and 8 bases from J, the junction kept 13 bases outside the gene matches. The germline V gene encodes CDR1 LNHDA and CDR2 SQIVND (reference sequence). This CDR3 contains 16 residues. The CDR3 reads CASSTGQGIRTGGYTF. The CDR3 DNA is TGTGCCAGTAGTACGGGACAGGGGATTCGGACAGGAGGCTACACCTTC.

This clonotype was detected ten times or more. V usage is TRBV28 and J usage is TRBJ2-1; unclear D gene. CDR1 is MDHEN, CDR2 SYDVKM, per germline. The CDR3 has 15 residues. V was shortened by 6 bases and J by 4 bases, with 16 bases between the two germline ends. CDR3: CASSQTPKGYNEQFF. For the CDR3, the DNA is TGTGCCAGCAGCCAAACGCCAAAGGGATACAATGAGCAGTTCTTC.

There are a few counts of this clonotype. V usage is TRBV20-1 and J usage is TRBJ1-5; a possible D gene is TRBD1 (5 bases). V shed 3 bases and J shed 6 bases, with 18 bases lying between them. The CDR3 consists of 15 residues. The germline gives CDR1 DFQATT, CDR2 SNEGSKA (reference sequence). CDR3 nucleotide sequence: TGCAGTGCTAGTCCGGGGCCGCCTAGGGGTCAGCCCCAGCATTTT. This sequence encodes CSASPGPPRGQPQHF.

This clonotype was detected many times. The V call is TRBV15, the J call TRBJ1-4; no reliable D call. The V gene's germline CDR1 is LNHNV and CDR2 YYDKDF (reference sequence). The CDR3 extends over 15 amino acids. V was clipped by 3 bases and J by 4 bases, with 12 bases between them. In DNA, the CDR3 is TGTGCCACCAGCAGCCGTACGCAGAATAATGAAAAACTGTTTTTT. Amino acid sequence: CATSSRTQNNEKLFF.